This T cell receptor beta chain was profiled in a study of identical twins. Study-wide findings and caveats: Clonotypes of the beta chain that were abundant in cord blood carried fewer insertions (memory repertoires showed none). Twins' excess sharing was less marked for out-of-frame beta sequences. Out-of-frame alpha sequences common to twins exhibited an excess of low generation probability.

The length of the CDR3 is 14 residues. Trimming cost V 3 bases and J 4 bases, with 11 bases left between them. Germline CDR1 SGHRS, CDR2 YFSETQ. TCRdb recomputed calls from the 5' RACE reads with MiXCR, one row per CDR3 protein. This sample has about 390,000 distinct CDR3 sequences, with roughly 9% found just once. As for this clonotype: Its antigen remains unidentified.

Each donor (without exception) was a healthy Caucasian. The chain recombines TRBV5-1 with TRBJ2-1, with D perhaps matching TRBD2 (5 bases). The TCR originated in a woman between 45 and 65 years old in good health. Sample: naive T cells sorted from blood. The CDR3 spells CASSYNGVYNEQFF. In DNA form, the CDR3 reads TGCGCCAGCAGCTACAACGGGGTGTACAATGAGCAGTTCTTC.